This section outlines one T cell receptor (beta chain) sequence together with its context. Its antigen remains unidentified. The data are from a study of T cell responses to AZD1222 COVID-19 vaccine. Points from the study as a whole: The study found vaccine-associated CD4 TCRs spanning spike, dominant at 160-218 and 743-854. Females made up more of the donors, who were largely white British, and clonal diversity may have come out too low. Just five to seven people given AZD1222 tested seropositive at baseline.

TCRdb keeps only in-frame clones here, not all; method: immunoSEQ multiplex PCR. The sample has 150,000 or so clones, about 93% seen once; the top ten hold around 1.9%. The CDR3 consists of 17 residues. The trim removed 0 bases at V and 6 bases at J, leaving 11 bases unmatched. Germline lookup yields CDR1 SGHTA and CDR2 FQGTGA. The chain couples TRBV7-3 to TRBJ2-1; 7 bases align to TRBD2. This specimen was peripheral blood, taken on day 0 of AZD1222 vaccination. The TCR was taken from an adult in good health. The CDR3 loop reads CASSLTPLAVQTNEQFF. The CDR3 nucleotides are TGTGCCAGCAGCTTAACCCCTCTAGCGGTCCAGACCAATGAGCAGTTCTTC.